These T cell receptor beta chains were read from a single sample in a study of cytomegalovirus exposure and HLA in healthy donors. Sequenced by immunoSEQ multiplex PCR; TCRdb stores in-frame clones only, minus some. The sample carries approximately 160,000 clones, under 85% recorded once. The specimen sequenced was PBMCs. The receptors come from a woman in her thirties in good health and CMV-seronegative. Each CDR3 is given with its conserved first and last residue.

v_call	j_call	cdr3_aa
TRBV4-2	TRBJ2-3	CASSQGGGGGTDTQYF
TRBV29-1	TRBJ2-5	CSGTKTGRQETQYF
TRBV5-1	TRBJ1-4	CASTSARGPNEKLFF
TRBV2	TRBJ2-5	CASRDSQETQYF
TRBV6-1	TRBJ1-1	CASSDTGTGGITEAFF
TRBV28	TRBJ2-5	CASSFLLAGGPRGLETQYF
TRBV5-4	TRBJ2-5	CASSWGQGPQETQYF
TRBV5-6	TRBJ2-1	CASSWRGLAVSNEQFF
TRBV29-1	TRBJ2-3	CSAEEGPSTDTQYF
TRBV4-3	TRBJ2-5	CASSQGSQGFQETQYF
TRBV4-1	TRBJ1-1	CASSQDITGNTEAFF
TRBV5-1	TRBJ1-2	CASSLFQGAPGYTF
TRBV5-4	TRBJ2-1	CASSSTSGPYNEQFF
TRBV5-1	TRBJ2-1	CASTAPEASYNEQFF
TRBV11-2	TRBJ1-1	CASSLSQVTEAFF
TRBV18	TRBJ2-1	CASSPPTGGISEQFF
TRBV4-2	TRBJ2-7	CASSQGQGASYEQYF
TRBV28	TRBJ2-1	CASSPLAGGHYNEQFF
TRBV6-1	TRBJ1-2	CASSDNRDTLLYGYTF
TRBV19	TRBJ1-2	CASSIAGGNYGYTF
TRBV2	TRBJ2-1	CASKSISGYNEQFF
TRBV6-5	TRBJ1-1	CASTRQGLNTEAFF
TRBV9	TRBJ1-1	CASSPTGRDSEAFF
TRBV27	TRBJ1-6	CASSAFTGGAESPLHF
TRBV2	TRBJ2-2	CASTATVNTGELFF
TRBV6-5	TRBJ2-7	CASSYSGTAPLDEQYF
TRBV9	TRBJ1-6	CASSVGYNAGDSPLHF
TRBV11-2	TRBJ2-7	CASSQGQGYEQYF
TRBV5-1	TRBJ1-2	CASSPSGDSYGYTF
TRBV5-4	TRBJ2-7	CASSLEGLAAAYEQYF
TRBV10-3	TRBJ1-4	CAISGTLGGSNEKLFF
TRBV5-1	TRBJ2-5	CASSSQETQYF
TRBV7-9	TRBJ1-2	CASSPPDTTNYGYTF
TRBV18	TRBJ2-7	CASSPPSGIASYEQYF
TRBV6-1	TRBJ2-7	CASTARGLPYEQYF
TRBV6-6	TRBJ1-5	CASRTYRVQPQHF
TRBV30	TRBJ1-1	CAWSAGYWTEAFF
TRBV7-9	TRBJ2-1	CASSLATRGNYNEQFF
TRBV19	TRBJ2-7	CASSPGGWTYEQYF
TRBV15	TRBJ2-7	CATSRGGGATPYEQYF
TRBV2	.	CASSDGTQGSSYEQYF
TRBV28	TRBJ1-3	CASSFGSSGNTIYF
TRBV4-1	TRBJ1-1	CASSPENTEAFF
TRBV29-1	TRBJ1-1	CSVGEGVNTEAFF
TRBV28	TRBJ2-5	CASSKGTGAVETQYF